A selection of T cell receptor beta chains follows, all from one sample in a study of OX40 agonist ivuxolimab in advanced cancers. Repertoires were generated with immunoSEQ multiplex PCR, while TCRdb's copy carries only in-frame clones and drops some. This sample carries more than 75,000 clones, 70% to 90% of them seen once, and the ten largest clones take around 0.8%. The input for sequencing was CD4+ or CD8+ T cells sorted from blood, taken in a trial of the OX40 agonist ivuxolimab. All receptors come from an adult with an advanced solid tumor such as melanoma, head and neck, liver or kidney cancer. The CDR3 runs from the conserved cysteine through the conserved F or W. D genes are given only for firm matches. Rows may omit the clone size; those that give it use once, few, many or a size class.

j_call,clone_size,d_call,v_call,cdr3_length,cdr3_aa,cdr3_nt
TRBJ2-2,.,TRBD2,TRBV29-1,15,CSVHGVAGYTGELFF,TGCAGCGTTCACGGTGTAGCGGGGTACACCGGGGAGCTGTTTTTT
TRBJ2-2,.,.,TRBV9,14,CASSVGGNTGELFF,TGTGCCAGCAGCGTAGGAGGGAACACCGGGGAGCTGTTTTTT
TRBJ2-1,.,TRBD2,TRBV5-8,12,CASSSGLAQQFF,TGTGCCAGCAGCTCCGGACTAGCCCAGCAGTTCTTC
TRBJ1-1,.,.,TRBV21-1,15,CASSTSGQEVTEAFF,TGTGCCAGCAGCACCTCCGGACAGGAGGTTACTGAAGCTTTCTTT
TRBJ1-3,.,.,TRBV30,14,CACQTGLWGNTIYF,TGTGCCTGCCAGACAGGCTTATGGGGAAACACCATATATTTT
TRBJ2-2,once,TRBD2,TRBV14,18,CASSQATGTSGYTGELFF,TGTGCCAGCAGCCAAGCCACCGGGACTAGCGGATACACCGGGGAGCTGTTTTTT
TRBJ1-3,.,.,TRBV29-1,13,CSVESPSGNTIYF,TGCAGCGTTGAATCTCCGTCTGGAAACACCATATATTTT
TRBJ1-4,.,.,TRBV18,15,CASSPPGPRGEKLFF,TGTGCCAGCTCACCTCCGGGGCCCAGAGGTGAAAAACTGTTTTTT
TRBJ1-1,.,TRBD1,TRBV7-2,13,CASSFPGQGKAFF,TGTGCCAGCAGCTTCCCGGGACAGGGTAAAGCTTTCTTT
TRBJ2-5,.,.,TRBV5-1,16,CASSLAQGPRGETQYF,TGCGCCAGCAGCTTGGCCCAGGGTCCTAGGGGAGAGACCCAGTACTTC
TRBJ2-2,once,.,TRBV28,15,CAIFPREPNTGELFF,TGTGCCATCTTCCCCAGGGAGCCGAACACCGGGGAGCTGTTTTTT
TRBJ2-5,.,TRBD2,TRBV7-2,14,CASSRGGVQETQYF,TGTGCCAGCAGCCGCGGGGGAGTCCAAGAGACCCAGTACTTC
TRBJ1-5,.,.,TRBV28,13,CASSFRSNQPQHF,TGTGCCAGCAGTTTCCGCAGCAATCAGCCCCAGCATTTT
TRBJ2-7,.,.,TRBV10-2,14,CASRLHPSSYEQYF,TGCGCCAGCCGTCTCCACCCTTCTTCCTACGAGCAGTACTTC
TRBJ2-5,.,TRBD2,TRBV5-1,13,CASSSLGGETQYF,TGCGCCAGCAGCTCACTCGGGGGGGAGACCCAGTACTTC
TRBJ2-7,.,TRBD1,TRBV5-5,16,CASSANPGQGAYEQYF,TGTGCCAGCAGCGCCAACCCGGGACAGGGGGCTTACGAGCAGTACTTC
TRBJ2-1,.,.,TRBV30,13,CAWSDVYPNEQFF,TGTGCCTGGAGTGATGTCTATCCTAATGAGCAGTTCTTC
TRBJ2-5,.,.,TRBV20-1,10,CSTGRETQYF,TGCAGTACGGGAAGAGAGACCCAGTACTTC
TRBJ1-3,.,.,TRBV5-1,15,CASSLDAEIGNTIYF,TGCGCCAGCAGCTTGGACGCAGAGATTGGAAACACCATATATTTT
TRBJ2-5,.,TRBD2,TRBV2,16,CASDVGLAGSGETQYF,TGTGCCAGCGACGTTGGGCTAGCGGGGTCGGGGGAGACCCAGTACTTC
TRBJ2-6,many,TRBD2,TRBV27,19,CASSLWGLAAISGANVLTF,TGTGCCAGCAGTTTATGGGGACTAGCGGCCATCTCTGGGGCCAACGTCCTGACTTTC
TRBJ1-2,.,.,TRBV5-6,14,CASSLDTRTDGYTF,TGTGCCAGCAGCTTGGATACCCGGACCGATGGCTACACCTTC
TRBJ2-5,.,.,TRBV28,13,CASTRSRGGTQYF,TGTGCCAGCACCCGGTCTCGAGGAGGGACCCAGTACTTC
TRBJ2-3,.,.,TRBV7-2,16,CASSLRALGGTDTQYF,TGTGCCAGCAGCTTACGGGCACTAGGTGGGACAGATACGCAGTATTTT
TRBJ1-6,.,.,TRBV7-8,15,CASSLGVGRNSPLHF,TGTGCCAGCAGCTTAGGAGTAGGGCGCAATTCACCCCTCCACTTT
TRBJ1-1,.,.,TRBV18,14,CASSPLGQNTEAFF,TGTGCCAGCTCACCACTGGGACAGAACACTGAAGCTTTCTTT
TRBJ1-2,.,TRBD1,TRBV6-5,14,CASSLTRQGSGYTF,TGTGCCAGCAGTCTGACACGACAGGGCTCTGGCTACACCTTC
TRBJ1-6,.,.,TRBV5-6,17,CASSLVTGSSYNSPLHF,TGTGCCAGCAGCTTGGTTACGGGTAGCTCCTATAATTCACCCCTCCACTTT
TRBJ2-1,.,.,TRBV27,15,CASSLFQGAGHEQFF,TGTGCCAGCAGTTTATTCCAGGGCGCAGGGCATGAGCAGTTCTTC
TRBJ1-5,.,.,TRBV15,13,CATSTNRGEPQHF,TGTGCCACCAGCACAAATCGGGGGGAGCCCCAGCATTTT
TRBJ2-2,.,.,TRBV14,13,CASSQGGAGELFF,TGTGCCAGCAGCCAAGGTGGTGCCGGGGAGCTGTTTTTT
TRBJ2-5,.,TRBD2,TRBV28,11,CASTSQTSIYF,TGTGCCAGCACCTCCCAGACTAGCATTTACTTC
TRBJ1-5,.,.,TRBV18,15,CASSWVQGSNQPQHF,TGTGCCAGCTCCTGGGTCCAGGGATCCAATCAGCCCCAGCATTTT
TRBJ2-2,.,.,TRBV11-1,14,CASSPVWTTGELFF,TGTGCCAGCAGCCCCGTGTGGACCACCGGGGAGCTGTTTTTT
TRBJ1-4,.,.,TRBV10-3,14,CAIGPQGNNEKLFF,TGTGCCATCGGGCCCCAGGGAAATAATGAAAAACTGTTTTTT
TRBJ2-1,.,.,TRBV11-2,17,CASSLGGAGPPYNEQFF,TGTGCCAGCAGCTTAGGAGGCGCGGGACCACCCTACAATGAGCAGTTCTTC
TRBJ2-6,.,.,TRBV5-1,16,CASSLGPDSGANVLTF,TGCGCCAGCAGCTTGGGACCGGACTCTGGGGCCAACGTCCTGACTTTC
TRBJ1-5,many,.,TRBV4-3,15,CASSQDRAENQPQHF,TGCGCCAGCAGCCAAGATCGGGCAGAAAATCAGCCCCAGCATTTT
TRBJ2-3,.,.,TRBV14,16,CASSLWTWGSTDTQYF,TGTGCCAGCAGCCTATGGACTTGGGGGTCGACAGATACGCAGTATTTT
TRBJ2-1,.,.,TRBV9,15,CASSVGLISDAEQFF,TGTGCCAGCAGCGTAGGGCTAATAAGTGATGCTGAGCAGTTCTTC
TRBJ2-3,.,.,TRBV5-1,12,CASSTEGDTQYF,TGCGCCAGCAGCACCGAAGGGGATACGCAGTATTTT
TRBJ2-2,.,TRBD2,TRBV27,16,CASSPDLAGVAGELFF,TGTGCCAGCAGTCCCGATCTAGCGGGAGTGGCCGGGGAGCTGTTTTTT
TRBJ1-5,.,TRBD1,TRBV6-1,14,CASSDRGGNQPQHF,TGTGCCAGCAGTGACAGGGGGGGCAATCAGCCCCAGCATTTT
TRBJ1-4,.,.,TRBV10-3,15,CAISEEGGAGEKLFF,TGTGCCATCAGTGAGGAAGGGGGGGCGGGCGAAAAACTGTTTTTT
TRBJ2-1,.,.,TRBV6-6,15,CASSLDRNPYNEQFF,TGTGCCAGCAGCCTCGACAGGAACCCCTACAATGAGCAGTTCTTC
TRBJ1-1,.,.,TRBV15,17,CATSSWRGWAMNTEAFF,TGTGCCACCAGCAGTTGGAGGGGATGGGCTATGAACACTGAAGCTTTCTTT
TRBJ1-3,.,TRBD1,TRBV28,16,CASSAIPGTAGNTIYF,TGTGCCAGCAGTGCAATCCCCGGGACAGCTGGAAACACCATATATTTT